This T cell receptor (beta chain) originates from a study of somatic mutations in cytotoxic T cells in rheumatoid arthritis. On the study more broadly: Patients gave 30 ml EDTA peripheral blood immediately after diagnosis, prior to starting treatment. Broader study findings: An age-related increase in CD8+ clonality was seen in rheumatoid arthritis patients but not in healthy controls.

TCRdb's copy holds only in-frame clones and misses some; the assay was immunoSEQ multiplex PCR. This sample has 17,000 or so clones, with over 65% found just once. This clone appeared a few times. What it binds is unknown. CDR3 size: 14 residues. Germline loops: CDR1 MDHEN, CDR2 SYDVKM. V gave up 6 bases and J gave up 7 bases; unmatched junction bases: 10. Sequenced input: CD8+ T cells sorted from blood. The TCR comes from an adult with rheumatoid arthritis. This chain uses TRBV28 with TRBJ2-7; 9 bases are shared with TRBD2. The CDR3 nucleotides are TGTGCCAGCAGAAGTGTCTCCCTAGCGGGGGAGCAGTACTTC. Residues: CASRSVSLAGEQYF.